Below are 25 T cell receptor beta chains sequenced from a single sample in a study of T cell changes during pregnancy in multiple sclerosis. Profiling relied on immunoSEQ multiplex PCR, and the TCRdb table lists in-frame clones only, not all of them. The sample lists about 34,000 clones, about 90% occurring once. Sequencing was performed on CD8+ T cells from peripheral blood mononuclear cells, taken in the third trimester of pregnancy. The receptors here all came from a female donor with multiple sclerosis, enrolled in a pregnancy study.

In its sample, this clone was seen once. The V and J genes are TRBV12-5 and TRBJ1-1; tentative D call: TRBD1 (6 bases). The germline V and J ends were trimmed by 7 bases and 5 bases, with 8 bases remaining between them. The CDR3 is 11 residues long. Germline values: CDR1 LGHNT, CDR2 FRNRAP. CDR3 sequence reads: CASDQGTEAFF. The CDR3 bases are TGTGCTAGTGACCAGGGGACTGAAGCTTTCTTT. The variable domain in full, completed from reference TRBV12-5 and TRBJ1-1, reads DARVTQTPRHKVTEMGQEVTMRCQPILGHNTVFWYRQTMMQGLELLAYFRNRAPLDDSGMPKDRFSAEMPDATLATLKIQPSEPRDSAVYFCASDQGTEAFFGQGTRLTVV.

V gene TRBV19 combines with J gene TRBJ2-3; 7 positions match TRBD1. Unmatched junction bases numbered 6, after V lost 6 bases and J lost 3 bases. Looked up from germline, CDR1 is LNHDA and CDR2 is SQIVND (reference sequence). The CDR3 length is 14 residues. The CDR3: CASRKTGITDTQYF. The CDR3 DNA sequence: TGTGCCAGTAGAAAGACAGGGATAACAGATACGCAGTATTTT. Based on the CDR3 plus reference TRBV19 and TRBJ2-3, the full variable domain is DGGITQSPKYLFRKEGQNVTLSCEQNLNHDAMYWYRQDPGQGLRLIYYSQIVNDFQKGDIAEGYSVSREKKESFPLTVTSAQKNPTAFYLCASRKTGITDTQYFGPGTRLTVL.

The chain links TRBV7-3 to TRBJ2-2, with 7 nucleotides matching TRBD1. Germline loops: CDR1 SGHTA, CDR2 FQGTGA. There are 14 residues in the CDR3. Trimming took 10 bases from V and 1 from J; bases not matched to a gene: 6. The CDR3: CAIPGQLNTGELFF. The CDR3 DNA follows: TGTGCCATCCCGGGACAGTTGAACACCGGGGAGCTGTTTTTT.

The chain uses TRBV7-2 and TRBJ2-7; 9 nucleotides agree with TRBD2. Germline CDR1 SGHTA, CDR2 FQGNSA. V trimming: 4 bases; J trimming: 5 bases; junction bases outside the gene matches: 3. CDR3 length: 13 amino acids. The CDR3 DNA sequence: TGTGCCAGCAGCTGGGGACTAGCCAACGAGCAGTACTTC. Its translation is CASSWGLANEQYF.

V usage is TRBV7-9 and J usage is TRBJ2-3; 10 bases map to TRBD2. The V gene's germline CDR1 is SEHNR and CDR2 FQNEAQ (reference sequence). The CDR3 totals 18 residues. V lost 2 bases, J lost 0 bases, and 8 bases stayed unmatched. This chain's CDR3 is CASSLRRGTSASTDTQYF. The DNA of the CDR3 is TGTGCCAGCAGCTTACGCCGCGGGACTAGCGCGAGCACAGATACGCAGTATTTT.

The rearrangement joins TRBV9 to TRBJ1-1, with a possible D match to TRBD1 (5 bases). This CDR3 has 14 residues. CDR1 and CDR2 from the germline V gene are SGDLS and YYNGEE. The V end was cut by 0 bases, the J end by 5 bases, with 11 bases between. The CDR3 nucleotides read TGTGCCAGCAGCGTAGATCAGGGTGGTACTGAAGCTTTCTTT. Its translation is CASSVDQGGTEAFF.

The V call is TRBV19, the J call TRBJ1-3, with 10 bases identical to TRBD1. Per germline, CDR1 LNHDA and CDR2 SQIVND (reference sequence). The CDR3 extends over 18 amino acids. The J segment lost 0 bases and the V segment lost 3 bases, leaving 8 bases of the junction unmatched. The CDR3 sequence: CASSIWTGGLHSGNTIYF. Here the CDR3 DNA reads TGTGCCAGTAGTATCTGGACAGGGGGGCTTCACTCTGGAAACACCATATATTTT.

V gene TRBV9 combines with J gene TRBJ2-6; TRBD1 aligns across 7 bases. The trim removed 0 bases at V and 1 base at J, leaving 7 bases unmatched. CDR1 SGDLS and CDR2 YYNGEE come from the germline V gene. This CDR3 comprises 18 residues. CDR3 sequence reads: CASSVVRQGGSGANVLTF. CDR3 nucleotides: TGTGCCAGCAGCGTAGTCAGACAGGGTGGATCTGGGGCCAACGTCCTGACTTTC.

The chain has TRBV9 and TRBJ2-3; a weak D match, TRBD1 (6 bases). Germline loops: CDR1 SGDLS, CDR2 YYNGEE. Trimming shortened V by 7 bases and J by 1 base, and 13 bases separated the two germline ends. The CDR3 runs to 14 residues. CDR3 amino acids: CASSRPGGTDTQYF. The CDR3 DNA is TGTGCCAGCTCACGACCAGGGGGCACAGATACGCAGTATTTT.

The chain combines TRBV7-3 with TRBJ2-3; 9 bases are a match to TRBD2. The V segment lost 5 bases and the J segment 3 bases; nucleotides outside the gene matches: 18. The CDR3 loop spans 19 amino acids. The germline V gene encodes CDR1 SGHTA and CDR2 FQGTGA. For the CDR3, the DNA is TGTGCCAGCAGCCGCCGGGGGCGGGGGGGCCGGTTCGTGACAGATACGCAGTATTTT. This encodes CASSRRGRGGRFVTDTQYF.

This chain connects TRBV18 to TRBJ1-1; TRBD1 matches 10 bases. The V and J ends lost 3 bases and 3 bases, in that order; junction bases with no gene match: 7. The germline CDR1 and CDR2 sequences are KGHSH and LQKENI. The CDR3 is 16 amino acids. CDR3 protein: CASSPPDRGADTEAFF. In DNA, the CDR3 is TGTGCCAGCTCACCGCCGGACAGGGGGGCGGACACTGAAGCTTTCTTT.

The chain joins TRBV6-1 to TRBJ2-5; weak D call: TRBD2 (5 bases). This CDR3 comprises 15 residues. Trimming removed 7 bases at V and 2 bases at J, with 17 bases between. Germline V gene sequence: CDR1 MNHNS, CDR2 SASEGT. The CDR3 DNA reads TGTGCCAGCACAAAGAGGGTAAACCTTCAAGAGACCCAGTACTTC. Encoded protein: CASTKRVNLQETQYF.

The V and J genes are TRBV4-3 and TRBJ2-2; D is unclear. Trimming cost V 3 bases and J 2 bases, with 13 bases left between them. Germline V gene lookup returns CDR1 LGHNA and CDR2 YSLEER. The CDR3 sequence is 16 residues long. The CDR3 DNA is TGCGCCAGCAGCCAGAGGAGAGGATTTAACACCGGGGAGCTGTTTTTT. Amino acids: CASSQRRGFNTGELFF.

The rearrangement joins TRBV9 to TRBJ2-1, with 8 bases aligning to TRBD2. The CDR3 spans 14 residues. V was clipped by 6 bases and J by 0 bases; unmatched bases: 2. Germline lookup yields CDR1 SGDLS and CDR2 YYNGEE. CDR3 coding DNA: TGTGCCAGCACCGGGACTAGCTCCTACAATGAGCAGTTCTTC. Translation: CASTGTSSYNEQFF. Variable domain in full (rest from reference TRBV9 and TRBJ2-1): DSGVTQTPKHLITATGQRVTLRCSPRSGDLSVYWYQQSLDQGLQFLIQYYNGEERAKGNILERFSAQQFPDLHSELNLSSLELGDSALYFCASTGTSSYNEQFFGPGTRLTVL.

The CDR3 here is CASSAPDRGRADGYTF. The DNA for the CDR3 is TGTGCCAGCAGCGCACCGGACAGGGGGCGCGCAGATGGCTACACCTTC. The V call is TRBV7-8, the J call TRBJ1-2, with 11 bases identical to TRBD1. V gave up 5 bases and J gave up 6 bases; unmatched junction bases: 11. CDR3 size: 16 residues. Per germline, CDR1 SGHVS and CDR2 FQNEAQ.

This clone has a single count. The V and J genes are TRBV25-1 and TRBJ1-3, with 7 positions matching TRBD1. This CDR3 is built from 15 residues. Germline V gene data show CDR1 as MGHDK and CDR2 as SYGVNS. The V segment lost 5 bases and the J segment 0 bases; nucleotides outside the gene matches: 4. The CDR3 nucleotides read TGTGCCAGCAGTCAGGACAGGAACTCTGGAAACACCATATATTTT. Its translation is CASSQDRNSGNTIYF.

The V gene is TRBV27, the J gene TRBJ2-3, with 7 bases aligning to TRBD1. CDR1 and CDR2 from the germline V gene are MNHEY and SMNVEV (reference sequence). The V segment lost 1 base and the J segment 6 bases; nucleotides outside the gene matches: 7. The CDR3 has 15 residues. The CDR3 here is CASSLLGQGDDTQYF. The CDR3 region has the DNA TGTGCCAGCAGTTTATTAGGGCAGGGGGATGATACGCAGTATTTT.

V and J are TRBV27 and TRBJ1-1; 9 positions agree with TRBD1. This CDR3 is 14 amino acids long. Losses at the gene ends were 5 bases for V and 8 bases for J; bases not matched to a gene: 9. Germline V lookup: CDR1 MNHEY, CDR2 SMNVEV (reference sequence). Here the CDR3 DNA reads TGTGCCAGCAGTCATATTACAGGGGGCGGAGAAGCTTTCTTT. Translating gives CASSHITGGGEAFF.

The J gene is TRBJ2-7, the V gene TRBV5-1; 8 positions agree with TRBD2. The V and J ends lost 3 bases and 3 bases, in that order; junction bases with no gene match: 5. The CDR3 is made up of 14 amino acids. Germline CDR1 reads SGHRS; CDR2 reads YFSETQ. The CDR3 protein is CASSSVREGYEQYF. CDR3 DNA: TGCGCCAGCAGCTCCGTCCGGGAGGGCTACGAGCAGTACTTC.

This chain uses TRBV7-2 with TRBJ2-1; D may be TRBD1 (6 bases). V gave up 2 bases and J gave up 8 bases, with 13 bases separating them. Germline lookup yields CDR1 SGHTA and CDR2 FQGNSA. The CDR3 runs to 14 residues. The CDR3 loop reads CASSLPGARHEQFF. DNA of the CDR3: TGTGCCAGCAGCTTACCAGGGGCTAGGCATGAGCAGTTCTTC.

The V gene is TRBV29-1, the J gene TRBJ1-2; tentative D call: TRBD1 (5 bases). The V and J ends lost 4 bases and 4 bases respectively, with 16 bases between them. The CDR3 is made up of 14 amino acids. CDR1 SQVTM and CDR2 ANQGSEA come from the germline V gene. The CDR3 DNA follows: TGCAGCGTTGGAGGGGAATCGGGAGTCTATGGCTACACCTTC. This encodes CSVGGESGVYGYTF. Combining the CDR3 with reference TRBV29-1 and TRBJ1-2 gives the whole variable domain SAVISQKPSRDICQRGTSLTIQCQVDSQVTMMFWYRQQPGQSLTLIATANQGSEATYESGFVIDKFPISRPNLTFSTLTVSNMSPEDSSIYLCSVGGESGVYGYTFGSGTRLTVV.

This clone came up once. The J gene is TRBJ2-7, the V gene TRBV7-2; 7 bases map to TRBD1. Germline loops: CDR1 SGHTA, CDR2 FQGNSA. CDR3 size: 15 residues. The V segment lost 5 bases and the J segment 1 base; nucleotides outside the gene matches: 8. The CDR3 DNA sequence: TGTGCCAGCAGCGCCCGACAGGGATGGTCCTACGAGCAGTACTTC. Translated, it gives CASSARQGWSYEQYF.

This clone was recorded once. V usage is TRBV9 and J usage is TRBJ1-1; 7 positions agree with TRBD1. From germline, CDR1 is SGDLS and CDR2 YYNGEE. J was trimmed by 3 bases and V by 3 bases; bases with no gene match: 8. CDR3 length equals 15 residues. The CDR3 spells CASSALQGSYTEAFF. The CDR3 DNA reads as TGTGCCAGCAGCGCCTTACAGGGGTCTTACACTGAAGCTTTCTTT.

This clone was recorded only once. J is TRBJ2-3 and V is TRBV9, with 13 bases that match TRBD2. This CDR3 has 16 residues. V shed 4 bases, J shed 4 bases, and the junction held 6 bases outside the gene matches. The V gene's germline CDR1 is SGDLS and CDR2 YYNGEE. The CDR3 DNA follows: TGTGCCAGCAGCCTACGACTAGCGGGGGGATCAGATACGCAGTATTTT. This encodes CASSLRLAGGSDTQYF.

V usage is TRBV10-3 and J usage is TRBJ2-2, with TRBD1 matching 11 bases. Trimming at V came to 3 bases and at J to 4 bases, leaving 10 bases not matched to a gene. Germline CDR1 ENHRY, CDR2 SYGVKD. The CDR3 runs 18 residues. The CDR3 DNA is TGTGCCATCAGTGATTGGGACAGGGGGGACGGATCCACCGGGGAGCTGTTTTTT. It is translated as CAISDWDRGDGSTGELFF.